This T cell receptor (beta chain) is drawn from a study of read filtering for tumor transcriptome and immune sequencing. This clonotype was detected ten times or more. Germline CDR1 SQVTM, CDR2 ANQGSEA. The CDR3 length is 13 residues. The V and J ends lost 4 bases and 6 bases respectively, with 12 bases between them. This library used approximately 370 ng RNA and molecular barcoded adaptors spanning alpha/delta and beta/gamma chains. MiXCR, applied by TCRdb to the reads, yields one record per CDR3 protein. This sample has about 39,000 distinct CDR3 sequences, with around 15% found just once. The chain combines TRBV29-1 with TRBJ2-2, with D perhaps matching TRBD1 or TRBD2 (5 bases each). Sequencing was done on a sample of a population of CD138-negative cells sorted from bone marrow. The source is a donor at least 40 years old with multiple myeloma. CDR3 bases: TGCAGCGTTGTGAGGGGCGGTGCCGGGGAGCTGTTTTTT. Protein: CSVVRGGAGELFF.